The clone carrying this TCR beta chain showed up many times. The treatment: skin biopsy from PPD injection site in Mantoux-positive individual. A UMI-containing oligonucleotide was joined by 3' ligation to the TCR cDNA template. The SP2 primer and nested alpha and beta constant region primers amplified ligated cDNA in four rounds. TCRdb fed the UMI-ligation and nested PCR reads into MiXCR, producing one record per CDR3 protein. Counted here are more than 13,000 distinct CDR3 sequences, about 5.5% occurring once; the ten biggest clones make up roughly 7.7%. This record comes from a study of naive and memory T cell subsets. With V trimmed by 6 bases and J by 1 base, 10 bases remained unmatched. CDR3 length: 16 amino acids. CDR1 is LNHDA, CDR2 SQIVND, per germline (reference sequence).

The sequence was obtained from an adult in good health. The specimen comprised skin, sampled from a tuberculin skin test site. The rearrangement joins TRBV19 to TRBJ1-2; 8 bases fit TRBD1. The CDR3 reads CASSHRQGNNNYGYTF. DNA for the CDR3: TGTGCCAGTAGCCATCGACAGGGGAATAATAACTATGGCTACACCTTC.